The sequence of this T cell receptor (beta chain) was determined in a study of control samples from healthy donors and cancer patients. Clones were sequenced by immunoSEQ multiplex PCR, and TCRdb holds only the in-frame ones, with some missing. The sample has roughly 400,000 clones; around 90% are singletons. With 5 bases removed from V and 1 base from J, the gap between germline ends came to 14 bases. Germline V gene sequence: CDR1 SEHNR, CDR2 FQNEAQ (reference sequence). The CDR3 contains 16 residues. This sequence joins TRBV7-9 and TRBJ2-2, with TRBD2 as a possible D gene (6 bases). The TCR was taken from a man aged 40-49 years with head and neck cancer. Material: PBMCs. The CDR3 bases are TGTGCCAGCAGCGAACCCGGCGGGGAGAACACCGGGGAGCTGTTTTTT. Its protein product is CASSEPGGENTGELFF.